There are a few counts of the clone carrying this T cell receptor beta chain. What it recognizes is unknown. This specimen comes from a study of CD8+CD57+ T cells in acquired aplastic anemia. Whole-study context: An average of 3.2 ug of DNA was obtained from sorted CD4+ and CD8+ cells. Whole-study findings and limits: The study found no significant CD8+ Simpson's diversity difference between patients and controls. Patients and controls shared twenty-nine CD8+ CDR3 sequences, highly expressed in patients.

TCR beta VDJ and CDR3 profiling used genomic DNA as template. Using its own MiXCR run on the reads, TCRdb lists one record per CDR3 protein. The repertoire holds more than 250,000 distinct CDR3 sequences, with roughly three fifths as singletons. Looked up from germline, CDR1 is KGHDR and CDR2 is SFDVKD. The CDR3 runs to 13 residues. V was cut by 2 bases and J by 2 bases, with 5 bases left in between. Input material: sorted CD4+, CD8+, or CD8+CD57+ T cells (not recorded which) from PBMCs. The chain carries TRBV24-1 and TRBJ1-1; D is unresolved. This TCR came from a human donor with severe aplastic anemia or a healthy control (not recorded which). CDR3 sequence (DNA): TGTGCCACCAGTGATTCGGCTAACACTGAAGCTTTCTTT. Protein: CATSDSANTEAFF.